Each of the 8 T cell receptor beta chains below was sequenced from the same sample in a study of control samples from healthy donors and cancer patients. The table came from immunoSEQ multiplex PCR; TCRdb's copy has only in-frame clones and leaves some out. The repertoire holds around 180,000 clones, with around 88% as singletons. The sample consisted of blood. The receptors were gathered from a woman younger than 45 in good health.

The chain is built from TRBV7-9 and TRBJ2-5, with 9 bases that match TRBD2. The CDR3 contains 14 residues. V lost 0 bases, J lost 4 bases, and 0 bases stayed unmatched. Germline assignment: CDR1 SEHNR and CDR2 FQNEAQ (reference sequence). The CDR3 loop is CASSLASGRETQYF. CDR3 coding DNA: TGTGCCAGCAGCTTAGCTAGCGGGAGAGAGACCCAGTACTTC.

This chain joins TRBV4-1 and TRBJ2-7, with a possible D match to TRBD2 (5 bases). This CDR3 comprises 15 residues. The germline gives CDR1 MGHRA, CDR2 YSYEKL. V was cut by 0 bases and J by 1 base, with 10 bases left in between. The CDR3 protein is CASSQDRGTSYEQYF. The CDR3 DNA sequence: TGCGCCAGCAGCCAAGATCGGGGTACGTCCTACGAGCAGTACTTC.

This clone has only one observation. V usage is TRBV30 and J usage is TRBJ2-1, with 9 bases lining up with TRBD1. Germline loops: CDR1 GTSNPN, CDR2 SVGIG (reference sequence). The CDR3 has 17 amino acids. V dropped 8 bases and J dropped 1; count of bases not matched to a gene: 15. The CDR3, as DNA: TGTGCCCAGGGGGGGACAGGGTTGTTCGGATCCTACAATGAGCAGTTCTTC. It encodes CAQGGTGLFGSYNEQFF.

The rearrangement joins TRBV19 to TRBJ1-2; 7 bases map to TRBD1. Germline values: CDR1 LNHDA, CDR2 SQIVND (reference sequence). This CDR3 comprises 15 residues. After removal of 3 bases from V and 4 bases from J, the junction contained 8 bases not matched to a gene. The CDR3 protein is CASSIYLRDSYGYTF. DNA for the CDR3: TGTGCCAGTAGTATCTACCTACGGGACAGCTATGGCTACACCTTC.

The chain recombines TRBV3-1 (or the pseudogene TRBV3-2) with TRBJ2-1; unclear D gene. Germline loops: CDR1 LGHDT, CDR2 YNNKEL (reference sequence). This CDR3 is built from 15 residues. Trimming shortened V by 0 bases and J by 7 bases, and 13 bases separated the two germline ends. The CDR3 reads CASSQDHLGFNEQFF. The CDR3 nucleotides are TGTGCCAGCAGCCAAGATCATTTAGGGTTTAATGAGCAGTTCTTC.

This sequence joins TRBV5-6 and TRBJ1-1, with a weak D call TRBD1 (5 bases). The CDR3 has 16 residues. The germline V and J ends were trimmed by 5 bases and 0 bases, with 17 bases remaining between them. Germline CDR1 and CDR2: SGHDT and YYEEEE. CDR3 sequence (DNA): TGTGCCAGCAGAAACTGGGGCACAGTCATGAACACTGAAGCTTTCTTT. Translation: CASRNWGTVMNTEAFF. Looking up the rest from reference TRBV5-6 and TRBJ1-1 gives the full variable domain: DAGVTQSPTHLIKTRGQQVTLRCSPKSGHDTVSWYQQALGQGPQFIFQYYEEEERQRGNFPDRFSGHQFPNYSSELNVNALLLGDSALYLCASRNWGTVMNTEAFFGQGTRLTVV.

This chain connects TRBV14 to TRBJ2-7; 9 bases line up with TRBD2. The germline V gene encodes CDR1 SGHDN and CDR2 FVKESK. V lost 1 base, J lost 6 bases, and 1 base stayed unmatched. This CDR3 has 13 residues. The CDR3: CASSQGAGGEQYF. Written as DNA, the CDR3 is TGTGCCAGCAGCCAAGGAGCGGGAGGCGAGCAGTACTTC.

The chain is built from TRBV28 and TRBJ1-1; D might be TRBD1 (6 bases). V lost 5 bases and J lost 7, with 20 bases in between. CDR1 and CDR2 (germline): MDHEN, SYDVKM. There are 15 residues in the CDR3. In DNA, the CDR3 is TGTGCCAGCAGTACCCCCATGACAGGCGCATATGAAGCTTTCTTT. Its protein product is CASSTPMTGAYEAFF.